This TCR beta chain appears in the sequencing data of a study of T cells after yellow fever vaccination. TCRdb independently ran MiXCR on the 5' RACE reads; one entry per CDR3 protein. The sample has roughly 520,000 distinct CDR3 sequences; 21% are singletons. There are a few counts of this clonotype. V lost 6 bases, J lost 6 bases, and 21 bases lay in between. The germline V gene has CDR1 MNHEY and CDR2 SMNVEV (reference sequence). There are 15 residues in the CDR3. The receptor was isolated from a man younger than 35 who received the YFV17D yellow fever vaccine. The chain carries TRBV27 and TRBJ2-7, with D maybe TRBD2 (6 bases). The sequencing used PBMCs, collected about 21 days after the first yellow fever vaccination. The CDR3, as DNA: TGTGCCAGCAGGGAAACCGGGAGAAAGGACTCCGAGCAGTACGTC. Amino acids: CASRETGRKDSEQYV.